These T cell receptor beta chains were read from a single sample in a study of blood T cell repertoires in COVID-19. Using immunoSEQ multiplex PCR, the repertoire was profiled, and TCRdb retains in-frame clones only, with some absent. Of a few hundred thousand clones in the sample, roughly 86% were seen once. The sequenced sample was peripheral blood. Source of these receptors: a man in his 60s with acute or convalescent COVID-19. The CDR3 runs from the conserved cysteine through the conserved F or W. D genes are given only for firm matches. Expanded clones are given a class, and other clones once, few, many or no size at all.

v_call: TRBV5-4
d_call: NA
j_call: TRBJ1-1
clone_size: NA
cdr3_nt: TGTGCCAGCAGCCAAAACCGAAGAGGGTACACTGAAGCTTTCTTT
cdr3_aa: CASSQNRRGYTEAFF

v_call: TRBV7-2
d_call: TRBD1
j_call: TRBJ2-7
clone_size: NA
cdr3_nt: TGTGCCAGCAGCTTAGGGCTGGGGACAGGAGCCTACGAGCAGTACTTC
cdr3_aa: CASSLGLGTGAYEQYF

v_call: TRBV28
d_call: NA
j_call: TRBJ1-1
clone_size: NA
cdr3_nt: TGTGCCAGCAGTCCCCCTCGGGGAGGTGGGACTGAAGCTTTCTTT
cdr3_aa: CASSPPRGGGTEAFF

v_call: TRBV7-9
d_call: TRBD1
j_call: TRBJ2-6
clone_size: NA
cdr3_nt: TGTGCCAGCACCCCGTTTCCCCACAGGGGAAGCTCTGGGGCCAACGTCCTGACTTTC
cdr3_aa: CASTPFPHRGSSGANVLTF

v_call: TRBV27
d_call: TRBD1
j_call: TRBJ2-5
clone_size: NA
cdr3_nt: TGTGCCAGCAGTATCATCGGGACAGGTGAAGAGACCCAGTACTTC
cdr3_aa: CASSIIGTGEETQYF

v_call: TRBV6-1
d_call: NA
j_call: TRBJ1-6
clone_size: NA
cdr3_nt: TGTGCCAGCAGTGACCGGAACAGTGGTGAATCACCCCTCCACTTT
cdr3_aa: CASSDRNSGESPLHF

v_call: TRBV19
d_call: TRBD1
j_call: TRBJ1-6
clone_size: once
cdr3_nt: TGTGCCAGTAGTATGGTAGGCAGGGGGACATTCAATTCACCCCTCCACTTT
cdr3_aa: CASSMVGRGTFNSPLHF

v_call: TRBV14
d_call: NA
j_call: TRBJ2-5
clone_size: NA
cdr3_nt: TGTGCCAGCACCCGTGGGGGAGGTCAGGAGACCCAGTACTTC
cdr3_aa: CASTRGGGQETQYF

v_call: TRBV7-9
d_call: TRBD1
j_call: TRBJ1-1
clone_size: few
cdr3_nt: TGTGCCAGCAGCTTAGCGGGCAGGGGGCTGAACACTGAAGCTTTCTTT
cdr3_aa: CASSLAGRGLNTEAFF

v_call: TRBV7-2
d_call: TRBD1
j_call: TRBJ1-6
clone_size: NA
cdr3_nt: TGTGCCAGCAGCCGCCCCGGACGGACAGGGGGCAGTAATTCACCCCTCCACTTT
cdr3_aa: CASSRPGRTGGSNSPLHF

v_call: TRBV10-3
d_call: TRBD1
j_call: TRBJ1-1
clone_size: NA
cdr3_nt: TGTGCCATCAGTTGGGGACAGGGACAGAACACTGAAGCTTTCTTT
cdr3_aa: CAISWGQGQNTEAFF

v_call: TRBV28
d_call: NA
j_call: TRBJ2-1
clone_size: NA
cdr3_nt: TGTGCCAGCACCCCCCGGGGGGCGCCCCACAATGAGCAGTTCTTC
cdr3_aa: CASTPRGAPHNEQFF

v_call: TRBV28
d_call: TRBD1
j_call: TRBJ1-6
clone_size: NA
cdr3_nt: TGTGCCAGCGCAGGACAGGGGGCGGGGGAGTATAATTCACCCCTCCACTTT
cdr3_aa: CASAGQGAGEYNSPLHF

v_call: TRBV24-1
d_call: TRBD1
j_call: TRBJ2-1
clone_size: NA
cdr3_nt: TGTGCCACCTCGTCCGACAGGGGATCGTCCTACAATGAGCAGTTCTTC
cdr3_aa: CATSSDRGSSYNEQFF

v_call: TRBV30
d_call: NA
j_call: TRBJ2-3
clone_size: NA
cdr3_nt: TGTGCCTGGAGTAACCGAAGAGCAGATACGCAGTATTTT
cdr3_aa: CAWSNRRADTQYF

v_call: TRBV6-6
d_call: TRBD2
j_call: TRBJ2-3
clone_size: NA
cdr3_nt: TGTGCCAGCAGCCTGACTAGCGGGGGGGGGCGCACGCAGTATTTT
cdr3_aa: CASSLTSGGGRTQYF

v_call: TRBV13
d_call: TRBD1
j_call: TRBJ1-6
clone_size: NA
cdr3_nt: TGTGCCAGCAGCTCGGGACAGGGGAGATCACCCCTCCACTTT
cdr3_aa: CASSSGQGRSPLHF

v_call: TRBV5-4
d_call: NA
j_call: TRBJ1-2
clone_size: NA
cdr3_nt: TGTGCCAGCAGCTTGGCCTCAGACAGCTCTTATGGCTACACCTTC
cdr3_aa: CASSLASDSSYGYTF

v_call: TRBV12-3/TRBV12-4
d_call: NA
j_call: TRBJ2-3
clone_size: NA
cdr3_nt: TGTGCCAGCAGTTTAGCTCGAGGAGATACGCAGTATTTT
cdr3_aa: CASSLARGDTQYF

v_call: TRBV2
d_call: NA
j_call: TRBJ1-4
clone_size: NA
cdr3_nt: TGTGCCAGCCAGCCCACAGCCTGGTTAACTAATGAAAAACTGTTTTTT
cdr3_aa: CASQPTAWLTNEKLFF

v_call: TRBV4-2
d_call: TRBD1
j_call: TRBJ1-2
clone_size: NA
cdr3_nt: TGTGCCAGCAGCCAAGACCGGGACAGGGGTCTGGGCTACACCTTC
cdr3_aa: CASSQDRDRGLGYTF

v_call: TRBV6-2/TRBV6-3
d_call: NA
j_call: TRBJ1-1
clone_size: NA
cdr3_nt: TGTGCCAGCAGCGACAACTCGAACACTGAAGCTTTCTTT
cdr3_aa: CASSDNSNTEAFF

v_call: TRBV28
d_call: TRBD1
j_call: TRBJ1-4
clone_size: NA
cdr3_nt: TGTGCCAGCACCTCCCGCAGAGGGACAGGGGTCGAAAAACTGTTTTTT
cdr3_aa: CASTSRRGTGVEKLFF

v_call: TRBV5-1
d_call: TRBD1
j_call: TRBJ2-1
clone_size: NA
cdr3_nt: TGCGCCAGCAGCCGGGCAGGGGGCGCGGGCAATGAGCAGTTCTTC
cdr3_aa: CASSRAGGAGNEQFF

v_call: TRBV19
d_call: NA
j_call: TRBJ2-5
clone_size: NA
cdr3_nt: TGTGCCAGTAGTACCGACAGGACCCCGATGCAAGAGACCCAGTACTTC
cdr3_aa: CASSTDRTPMQETQYF

v_call: TRBV6-5
d_call: NA
j_call: TRBJ1-5
clone_size: NA
cdr3_nt: TGTGCCAGCAACCTGGGGGGGATAGAGCCCCAGCATTTT
cdr3_aa: CASNLGGIEPQHF

v_call: TRBV9
d_call: TRBD2
j_call: TRBJ2-1
clone_size: NA
cdr3_nt: TGTGCCAGCAGCGTAGTTAGGCTAGCGGGTGAGCAGTTCTTC
cdr3_aa: CASSVVRLAGEQFF

v_call: TRBV2
d_call: NA
j_call: TRBJ2-2
clone_size: NA
cdr3_nt: TGTGCCAGCAGTGAGCGGGCCACGAACACCGGGGAGCTGTTTTTT
cdr3_aa: CASSERATNTGELFF

v_call: TRBV10-3
d_call: TRBD1
j_call: TRBJ2-5
clone_size: NA
cdr3_nt: TGTGCCATCAGTGAAGGGGACAGGGTCCAAGAGACCCAGTACTTC
cdr3_aa: CAISEGDRVQETQYF

v_call: TRBV15
d_call: NA
j_call: TRBJ2-7
clone_size: few
cdr3_nt: TGTGCCACCAGCAGAGAGGGGACAGCCGGGAGCGAGCAGTACTTC
cdr3_aa: CATSREGTAGSEQYF

v_call: TRBV7-3
d_call: NA
j_call: TRBJ2-5
clone_size: NA
cdr3_nt: TGTGCCAGCAGCTTAAAAGGGGCCACGGAGACCCAGTACTTC
cdr3_aa: CASSLKGATETQYF